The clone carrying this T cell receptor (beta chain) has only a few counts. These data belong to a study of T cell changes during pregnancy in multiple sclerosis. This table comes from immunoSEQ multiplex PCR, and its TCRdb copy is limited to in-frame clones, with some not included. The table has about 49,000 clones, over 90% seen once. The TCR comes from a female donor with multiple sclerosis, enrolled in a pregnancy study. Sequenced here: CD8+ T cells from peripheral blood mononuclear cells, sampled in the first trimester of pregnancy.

This chain's CDR3 is CATRTGGYTF. The DNA for the CDR3 is TGTGCCACCAGGACAGGCGGCTACACCTTC. V gene TRBV2 combines with J gene TRBJ1-2; 7 positions match TRBD1. Germline CDR1 is SNHLY and CDR2 is FYNNEI. This CDR3 contains 10 residues. J lost 8 bases, V lost 10 bases, and 4 bases had no gene match.